These 8 T cell receptor beta chains were all obtained from the same sample, sequenced in a study of T cells in Graves' hyperthyroidism and ophthalmopathy. Amplification yielded TCR beta CDR3 regions, with RNA transcripts as the source. Using the HTBI primer set, a first-round RT-PCR was run on the TCR CDR3. TCRdb re-called the multiplex PCR reads through MiXCR, storing one row per CDR3 protein. Of about 300,000 distinct CDR3 sequences in the sample, 25% to 30% were seen once. Specimen: blood. These receptors all stem from a middle-aged man with Graves' hyperthyroidism that later progressed to Graves' ophthalmopathy.

The chain links TRBV6-5 to TRBJ1-1; D ambiguous. The CDR3 covers 12 residues. Germline values: CDR1 MNHEY, CDR2 SVGAGI. V was trimmed by 4 bases and J by 8 bases, leaving 11 bases between them. DNA of the CDR3: TGTGCCAGCAGTTTCTCGGGCCGAGAAGCTTTCTTT. This codes for CASSFSGREAFF.

This clonotype has at least ten counts. This chain joins TRBV19 and TRBJ1-1, with 8 bases matching TRBD1. Germline CDR1 LNHDA, CDR2 SQIVND (reference sequence). Trimming cost V 6 bases and J 5 bases; bases outside gene matches: 8. CDR3 size: 14 residues. The CDR3: CASRTGQGKTEAFF. CDR3 DNA: TGTGCCAGTAGGACCGGACAGGGTAAAACTGAAGCTTTCTTT.

The chain recombines TRBV12-3 or TRBV12-4 with TRBJ2-5; weak D call: TRBD1 (5 bases). V lost 2 bases, J lost 4 bases, and 17 bases lay in between. This CDR3 has 16 amino acids. CDR3 loop: CASSLRPDPQGETQYF. The CDR3, as DNA: TGTGCCAGCAGTTTACGCCCGGACCCCCAGGGAGAGACCCAGTACTTC.

The sample holds many counts of this clonotype. The V and J genes are TRBV6-5 and TRBJ2-2; 7 bases agree with TRBD2. The V gene's germline CDR1 is MNHEY and CDR2 SVGAGI. Trimming took 0 bases from V and 1 from J; bases not matched to a gene: 5. The CDR3 length is 17 residues. CDR3 in amino acids: CASSYSMAGVNTGELFF. The CDR3, as DNA: TGTGCCAGCAGTTACTCGATGGCGGGGGTGAACACCGGGGAGCTGTTTTTT.

In its sample, this clonotype was seen many times. The chain employs TRBV29-1 and TRBJ2-5, with 8 positions matching TRBD2. CDR3 length: 14 amino acids. CDR1 and CDR2 (germline): SQVTM, ANQGSEA. V lost 4 bases to trimming and J lost 4 bases; unmatched junction nucleotides: 8. In DNA, the CDR3 is TGCAGCGTTGGGGTGCGGGAGGAGGCAGAGACCCAGTACTTC. Translating it yields CSVGVREEAETQYF.

This clonotype occurred many times. The rearrangement links TRBV29-1 to TRBJ1-1; 8 bases map to TRBD1. In germline, CDR1 is SQVTM, CDR2 ANQGSEA. Trimming at V came to 1 base and at J to 5 bases, leaving 3 bases not matched to a gene. The CDR3 sequence is 13 residues long. The DNA for the CDR3 is TGCAGCGTTGAAGTTGACAGGGGAACTGAAGCTTTCTTT. Its translation is CSVEVDRGTEAFF.

The chain uses TRBV27 and TRBJ2-2; 7 bases are a match to TRBD1. The germline V gene has CDR1 MNHEY and CDR2 SMNVEV (reference sequence). V dropped 5 bases and J dropped 2; count of bases not matched to a gene: 5. The CDR3 covers 15 residues. The CDR3 nucleotides read TGTGCCAGCAGTCTGGACAGGACCAACACCGGGGAGCTGTTTTTT. It translates to CASSLDRTNTGELFF.

This clonotype was recorded at least ten times. The rearrangement uses TRBV12-3 or TRBV12-4 and TRBJ1-2; no definite D call. The CDR3 extends over 14 amino acids. V lost 1 base and J 4 bases, leaving 10 bases between the germline ends. CDR3 protein: CASSLGQKSYGYTF. The CDR3 DNA follows: TGTGCCAGCAGTTTAGGTCAGAAAAGCTATGGCTACACCTTC.